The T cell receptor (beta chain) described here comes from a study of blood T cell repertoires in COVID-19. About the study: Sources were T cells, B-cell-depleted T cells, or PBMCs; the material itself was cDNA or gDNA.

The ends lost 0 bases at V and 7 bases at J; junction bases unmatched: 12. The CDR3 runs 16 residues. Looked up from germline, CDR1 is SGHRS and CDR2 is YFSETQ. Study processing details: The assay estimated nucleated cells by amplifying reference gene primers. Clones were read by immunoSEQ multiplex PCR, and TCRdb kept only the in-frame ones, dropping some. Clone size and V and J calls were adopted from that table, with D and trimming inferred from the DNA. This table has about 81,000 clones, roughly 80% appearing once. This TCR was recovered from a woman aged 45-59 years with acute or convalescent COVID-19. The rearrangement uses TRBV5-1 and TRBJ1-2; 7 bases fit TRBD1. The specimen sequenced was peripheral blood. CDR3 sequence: CASSLVPQGEVSGYTF. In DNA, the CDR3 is TGCGCCAGCAGCTTGGTCCCCCAGGGGGAAGTTAGTGGCTACACCTTC. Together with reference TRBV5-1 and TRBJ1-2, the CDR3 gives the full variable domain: KAGVTQTPRYLIKTRGQQVTLSCSPISGHRSVSWYQQTPGQGLQFLFEYFSETQRNKGNFPGRFSGRQFSNSRSEMNVSTLELGDSALYLCASSLVPQGEVSGYTFGSGTRLTVV.